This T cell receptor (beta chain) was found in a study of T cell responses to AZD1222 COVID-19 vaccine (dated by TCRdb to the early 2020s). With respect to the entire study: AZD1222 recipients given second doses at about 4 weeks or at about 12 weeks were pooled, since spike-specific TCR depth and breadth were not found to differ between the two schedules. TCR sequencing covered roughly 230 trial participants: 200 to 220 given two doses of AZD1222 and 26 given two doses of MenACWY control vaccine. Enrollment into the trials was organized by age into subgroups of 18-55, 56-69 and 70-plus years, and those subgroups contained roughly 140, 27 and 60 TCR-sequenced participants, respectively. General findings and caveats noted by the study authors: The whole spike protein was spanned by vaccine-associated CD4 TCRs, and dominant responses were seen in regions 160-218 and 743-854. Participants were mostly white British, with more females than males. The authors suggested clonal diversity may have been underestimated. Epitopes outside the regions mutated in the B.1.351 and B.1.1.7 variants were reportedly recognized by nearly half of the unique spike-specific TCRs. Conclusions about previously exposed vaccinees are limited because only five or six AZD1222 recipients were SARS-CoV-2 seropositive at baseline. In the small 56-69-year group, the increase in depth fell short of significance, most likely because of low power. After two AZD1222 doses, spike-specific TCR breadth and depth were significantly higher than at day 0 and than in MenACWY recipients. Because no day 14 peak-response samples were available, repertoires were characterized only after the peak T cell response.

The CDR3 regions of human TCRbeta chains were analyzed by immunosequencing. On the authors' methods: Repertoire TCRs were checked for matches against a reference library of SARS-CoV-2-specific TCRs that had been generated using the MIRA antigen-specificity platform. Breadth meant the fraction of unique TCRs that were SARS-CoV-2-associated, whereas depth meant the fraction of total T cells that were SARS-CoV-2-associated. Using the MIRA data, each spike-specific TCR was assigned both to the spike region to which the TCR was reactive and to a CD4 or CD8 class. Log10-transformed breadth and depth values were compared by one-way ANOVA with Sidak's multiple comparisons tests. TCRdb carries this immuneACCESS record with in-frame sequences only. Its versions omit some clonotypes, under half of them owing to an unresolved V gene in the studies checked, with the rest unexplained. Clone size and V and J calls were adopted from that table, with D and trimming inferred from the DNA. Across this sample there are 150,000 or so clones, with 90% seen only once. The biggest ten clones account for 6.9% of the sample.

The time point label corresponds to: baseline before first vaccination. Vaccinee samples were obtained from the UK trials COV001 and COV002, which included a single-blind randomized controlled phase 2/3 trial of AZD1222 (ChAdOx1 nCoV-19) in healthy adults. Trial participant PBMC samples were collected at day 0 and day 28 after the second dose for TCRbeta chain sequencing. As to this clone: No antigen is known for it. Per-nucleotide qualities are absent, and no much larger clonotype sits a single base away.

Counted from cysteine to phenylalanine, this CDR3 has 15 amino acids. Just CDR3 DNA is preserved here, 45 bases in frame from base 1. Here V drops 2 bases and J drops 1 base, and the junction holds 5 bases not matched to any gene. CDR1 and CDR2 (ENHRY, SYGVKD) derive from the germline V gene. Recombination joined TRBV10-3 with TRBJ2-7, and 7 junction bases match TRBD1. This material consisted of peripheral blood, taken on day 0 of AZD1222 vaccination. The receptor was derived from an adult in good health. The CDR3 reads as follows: CAISEKGAGSYEQYF. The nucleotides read TGTGCCATCAGTGAGAAGGGGGCGGGTTCCTACGAGCAGTACTTC.